The 21 T cell receptor beta chains below were found in one sample sequenced in a study of early T cells in non-severe SARS-CoV-2 infection. TCRdb fed the 5' RACE reads into MiXCR, producing one record per CDR3 protein. The data show about 90,000 distinct CDR3 sequences, over 9.5% seen once. The source material was whole blood, sampled at baseline. The receptors here all came from an adult who was a healthcare worker with PCR-confirmed SARS-CoV-2 infection or an uninfected control (not recorded which).

The V call is TRBV5-1, the J call TRBJ2-2; TRBD2 is a possible D gene (5 bases). Germline V CDR1 and CDR2: SGHRS, YFSETQ. The V and J ends lost 4 bases and 7 bases respectively, with 11 bases between them. CDR3 length: 13 residues. In nucleotides, the CDR3 is TGCGCCAGCAGCCCCCGAGCGGACGGGGAGCTGTTTTTT. This encodes CASSPRADGELFF.

The chain joins TRBV29-1 to TRBJ1-3; D is possibly TRBD1 (6 bases). The CDR3 totals 15 residues. Germline assignment: CDR1 SQVTM and CDR2 ANQGSEA. Trimming pared 7 bases from V and 0 bases from J, leaving 16 bases between. The CDR3, as DNA: TGCAGCGGAACGGAGGGGGGGAACTCTGGAAACACCATATATTTT. Protein sequence: CSGTEGGNSGNTIYF.

This clonotype was observed a handful of times. The V and J genes are TRBV12-3 or TRBV12-4 and TRBJ2-2; D unclear. The CDR3 sequence is 14 residues long. The ends were cut back, 4 bases at V and 4 bases at J, with 10 bases in the middle. The chain's CDR3 is CASSSDGTTGELFF. The CDR3 DNA follows: TGTGCCAGCAGTTCCGATGGAACCACCGGGGAGCTGTTTTTT.

The chain employs TRBV6-1 and TRBJ2-6; the D is unclear. V was pared by 4 bases and J by 0 bases, with 4 bases between. Germline CDR1 reads MNHNS; CDR2 reads SASEGT. CDR3 length equals 14 residues. As DNA, the CDR3 is TGTGCCAGCAGTGTGACCTCTGGGGCCAACGTCCTGACTTTC. Encoded protein: CASSVTSGANVLTF.

This clonotype was detected a few times. The chain is built from TRBV20-1 and TRBJ2-5; D is unresolved. From germline, CDR1 is DFQATT and CDR2 SNEGSKA (reference sequence). Trimming pared 0 bases from V and 2 bases from J, leaving 16 bases between. CDR3 length equals 16 residues. The DNA of the CDR3 is TGCAGTGCTAGAGATTGGTTAATCCAAAGTCAAGAGACCCAGTACTTC. Translation: CSARDWLIQSQETQYF.

This clonotype has more than one count but fewer than ten. The rearrangement uses TRBV29-1 and TRBJ2-1; 7 bases match TRBD2. V dropped 1 base and J dropped 1; count of bases not matched to a gene: 7. CDR3 size: 16 residues. Germline V gene data show CDR1 as SQVTM and CDR2 as ANQGSEA. CDR3 coding DNA: TGCAGCGTTGAAGGGGGGGGGACTATATCCTACAATGAGCAGTTCTTC. Translated: CSVEGGGTISYNEQFF.

This clonotype has just a few counts. CDR3 DNA sequence: TGTGCCAGCAGCTTAGGGGACACGGAATCGGCTTTCTTT. This codes for CASSLGDTESAFF. The V gene is TRBV5-4, the J gene TRBJ1-1; the D gene is possibly TRBD1 (6 bases). V was shortened by 2 bases and J by 11 bases, with 16 bases between the two germline ends. CDR3 length equals 13 residues. In germline, CDR1 is SGHNT, CDR2 YYREEE (reference sequence).

The chain has TRBV12-3 or TRBV12-4 and TRBJ2-1; no definite D call. Trimming removed 6 bases at V and 0 bases at J, with 18 bases between. The CDR3 length is 17 residues. In nucleotides, the CDR3 is TGTGCCAGCAGGTCCCAGGAGACTCGCAGCTCCTACAATGAGCAGTTCTTC. Its protein is CASRSQETRSSYNEQFF.

The chain couples TRBV20-1 to TRBJ1-4; 8 nucleotides align to TRBD1. This CDR3 region has 16 residues. Germline values: CDR1 DFQATT, CDR2 SNEGSKA (reference sequence). V was pared by 3 bases and J by 8 bases, with 14 bases of the junction left unmatched. CDR3 sequence: CSASRQGAREKEKLFF. In DNA, the CDR3 is TGCAGTGCTAGTAGGCAGGGGGCGCGTGAAAAAGAAAAACTGTTTTTT.

This clonotype was recorded a few times. The chain couples TRBV24-1 to TRBJ1-6; no reliable D call. V was pared by 2 bases and J by 7 bases, with 11 bases between. Germline assignment: CDR1 KGHDR and CDR2 SFDVKD. The CDR3 is 15 amino acids. This CDR3 reads CATSDSRRNNSPLHF. The CDR3 DNA is TGTGCCACCAGTGATTCCCGGAGGAACAATTCACCCCTCCACTTT.

This clonotype was found a few times. This chain uses TRBV29-1 with TRBJ2-7; 9 bases map to TRBD1. Germline V lookup: CDR1 SQVTM, CDR2 ANQGSEA. V shed 6 bases, J shed 5 bases, and the junction held 14 bases outside the gene matches. The CDR3 length is 15 residues. For the CDR3, the DNA is TGCAGCGTAGTCACTCGGGACAGGGAATTCAACGAGCAGTACTTC. Translated, it gives CSVVTRDREFNEQYF.

This clonotype appeared a few times. This chain connects TRBV11-2 to TRBJ2-7; 7 bases agree with TRBD1. There are 14 residues in the CDR3. Germline CDR1 and CDR2: SGHAT and FQNNGV. Unmatched junction bases numbered 3, after V lost 1 base and J lost 3 bases. The CDR3 loop is CASSLGQGIYEQYF. In nucleotides, the CDR3 is TGTGCCAGCAGCTTAGGACAGGGTATCTACGAGCAGTACTTC.

This clonotype occurred a few times. The V and J genes are TRBV12-3 or TRBV12-4 and TRBJ1-2, with D maybe TRBD1 (5 bases). This CDR3 contains 12 residues. V was clipped by 2 bases and J by 4 bases, with 5 bases between them. The CDR3 reads CASSLQGYGYTF. The DNA of the CDR3 is TGTGCCAGCAGTTTACAGGGCTATGGCTACACCTTC.

This clonotype was seen repeatedly, ten times or more. The CDR3 DNA reads TGTGCCAGCAACTTGGGCCCGTACACTGAAGCTTTCTTT. Translation gives CASNLGPYTEAFF. J is TRBJ1-1 and V is TRBV28, with D unresolved. There are 13 residues in the CDR3. Per the germline V gene, CDR1 is MDHEN and CDR2 is SYDVKM. V lost 7 bases, J lost 3 bases, and 12 bases lay in between.

Only a few counts were recorded for this clonotype. V and J are TRBV29-1 and TRBJ2-1; D is undetermined. V shed 3 bases and J shed 7 bases, with 10 bases lying between them. CDR3 size: 12 residues. CDR1 is SQVTM, CDR2 ANQGSEA, per germline. The CDR3 DNA follows: TGCAGCGTTGATGCCAACGGAAATGAGCAGTTCTTC. Its protein is CSVDANGNEQFF.

This chain connects TRBV10-3 to TRBJ2-3; D is unclear. Germline CDR1 reads ENHRY; CDR2 reads SYGVKD. Between the trimmed V and J ends, which lost 2 bases and 3 bases, there was a span of 12 bases. The CDR3 length is 15 residues. The CDR3 reads CAISEVGPPTDTQYF. The CDR3 DNA reads as TGTGCCATCAGTGAGGTAGGACCACCGACAGATACGCAGTATTTT.

J is TRBJ2-7 and V is TRBV5-1; D is ambiguous. Trimming took 2 bases from V and 0 from J, leaving 18 bases between them. The CDR3 length is 17 residues. The germline CDR1 and CDR2 sequences are SGHRS and YFSETQ. As DNA, the CDR3 is TGCGCCAGCAGCTTTTCTCTTGACTCAAGGAGCTCCTACGAGCAGTACTTC. It is translated as CASSFSLDSRSSYEQYF.

This clonotype turned up a few times. The rearrangement joins TRBV4-1 to TRBJ1-1; D ambiguous. V gave up 0 bases and J gave up 5 bases, with 10 bases separating them. There are 14 residues in the CDR3. Germline V gene lookup returns CDR1 MGHRA and CDR2 YSYEKL. The CDR3, as DNA: TGCGCCAGCAGCCAAGAGCATATCGGGACTGAAGCTTTCTTT. It codes for CASSQEHIGTEAFF.

This clonotype has ten or more counts. The rearrangement uses TRBV10-3 and TRBJ2-5; 7 bases map to TRBD1. This CDR3 is 13 amino acids long. The V gene's germline CDR1 is ENHRY and CDR2 SYGVKD. After removal of 3 bases from V and 4 bases from J, the junction contained 2 bases not matched to a gene. The CDR3 nucleotides read TGTGCCATCAGTGACTACAGGGGAGAGACCCAGTACTTC. It translates to CAISDYRGETQYF.

The V gene is TRBV3-1, the J gene TRBJ2-3, with TRBD2 matching 9 bases. Germline loops: CDR1 LGHDT, CDR2 YNNKEL (reference sequence). Trimming at V came to 4 bases and at J to 7 bases, leaving 9 bases not matched to a gene. This CDR3 region has 15 residues. CDR3 DNA: TGTGCCAGCAGCCCTTTAGCGGGGGCCCCTAATACGCAGTATTTT. This sequence encodes CASSPLAGAPNTQYF.

This clonotype has a handful of counts. The rearrangement uses TRBV18 and TRBJ1-2, with D unclear. V was trimmed by 6 bases and J by 3 bases, leaving 11 bases between them. Germline V gene sequence: CDR1 KGHSH, CDR2 LQKENI. The CDR3 totals 13 residues. This chain's CDR3 is CASSPTNYYGYTF. CDR3 sequence (DNA): TGTGCCAGCTCTCCAACAAATTACTATGGCTACACCTTC.